A selection of T cell receptor beta chains follows, all from one sample in a study of T cell repertoires in cytomegalovirus infection. The antigens of these receptors remain unknown. TCRdb analysed the reads with MiXCR anew, one entry per CDR3 protein. Of some 350,000 distinct CDR3 sequences in the sample, around a third were seen once. Sequenced here: cultured PBMCs, sampled from culture after CMV antigen stimulation. The receptors shown here come from a human donor in good health (CMV status not recorded). Some clones in this sample may be carry-over from other donors' samples. The CDR3 runs from the conserved cysteine through the conserved F or W. A D gene is named only where the DNA matches it firmly. Rows give clone size only sometimes, using once, few, many, or a class for an expanded clone.

>.|TRBJ2-1|TRBV19|few
TGTGCCACTGCGGAGGACTATTACAATGAGCAGTTCTTC
CATAEDYYNEQFF
>.|TRBJ2-7|TRBV19|once
TGTGCCAGTAGTATCACCGGGGCTGGGGAGCAGTACTTC
CASSITGAGEQYF
>.|TRBJ1-1|TRBV7-9|.
TGTGCCAGCACCCGAGGTGGCAGCCTGAACACTGAAGCTTTCTTT
CASTRGGSLNTEAFF
>.|TRBJ1-6|TRBV5-5|few
TGTGCCAGCAACCGGGGTGCTGGTGATTCACCCCTCCACTTT
CASNRGAGDSPLHF
>.|TRBJ2-2|TRBV5-1|.
TGCGCCAGCACGGACAGCTCGAACACCGGGGAGCTGTTTTTT
CASTDSSNTGELFF
>.|TRBJ1-1|TRBV6-1|few
TGTGCCAGCAGTGAAAGTAGGGGCAGGGTGAGAGCTTTCTTT
CASSESRGRVRAFF
>.|TRBJ1-2|TRBV12-3/TRBV12-4|few
TGTGCCAGCAGTCCCTTGGATGGCTACACCTTC
CASSPLDGYTF
>.|TRBJ1-5|TRBV3-1|.
TGTGCCAGCAGCCAACTAGACAGGAATAGGCAGCCCCAGCATTTT
CASSQLDRNRQPQHF
>.|TRBJ1-4|TRBV7-8|few
TGTGCCAGCAGCGACGACGCCGTCCATGAAAAACTGTTTTTT
CASSDDAVHEKLFF
>.|TRBJ2-1|TRBV6-5|.
TGTGCCAGCAGTTACTCCCCGGCGGGGGCCCCTAAGAATGAGCAGTTCTTC
CASSYSPAGAPKNEQFF
>TRBD2|TRBJ2-1|TRBV7-2|many
TGTGCCAGCAGCTTTAGCGGGACTGAGCAGTTCTTC
CASSFSGTEQFF
>.|TRBJ1-1|TRBV7-9|.
TGTGCCAGCAGCTTAGAGCTAGAAGCTTTCTTT
CASSLELEAFF
>.|TRBJ1-5|TRBV14|.
TGTGCCAGCAGCGTAGGTGGGGGGCCTGGTCAGCCCCAGCATTTT
CASSVGGGPGQPQHF
>.|TRBJ1-6|TRBV6-8|.
TGTGCCAGCAGTTACTCGACGGAAAGGACTTCACCCCTCCACTTT
CASSYSTERTSPLHF